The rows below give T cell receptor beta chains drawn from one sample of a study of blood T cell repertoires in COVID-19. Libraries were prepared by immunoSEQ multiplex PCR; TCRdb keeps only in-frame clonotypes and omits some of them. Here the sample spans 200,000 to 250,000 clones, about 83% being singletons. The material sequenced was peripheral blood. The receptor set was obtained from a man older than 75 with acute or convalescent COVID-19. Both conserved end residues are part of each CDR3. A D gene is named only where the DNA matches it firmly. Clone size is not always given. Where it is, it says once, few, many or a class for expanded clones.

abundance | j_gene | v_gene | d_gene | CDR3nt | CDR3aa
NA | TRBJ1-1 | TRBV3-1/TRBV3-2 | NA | TGTGCCAGCAGCCAGGCCCTTACCGGGAAAGGTGAAGCTTTCTTT | CASSQALTGKGEAFF
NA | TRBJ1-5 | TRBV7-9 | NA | TGTGCCAGTGACAGAGACAATCAGCCCCAGCATTTT | CASDRDNQPQHF
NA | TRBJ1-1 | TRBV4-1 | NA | TGCGCCAGCAGCCAAGATGAGGGAGCTGAAGCTTTCTTT | CASSQDEGAEAFF
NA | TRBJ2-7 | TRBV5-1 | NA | TGCGCCAGCAGCTCGGAGACCGGACAGAGGGTTTCCGAGCAGTACTTC | CASSSETGQRVSEQYF
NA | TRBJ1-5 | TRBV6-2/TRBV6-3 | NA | TGTGCCAGCAGTTACCTCAACAGGGGCAATCAGCCCCAGCATTTT | CASSYLNRGNQPQHF
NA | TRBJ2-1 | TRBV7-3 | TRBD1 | TGTGCCAGCAGCTCCTCCGGGCGGGACAGGGGGTGGAATGAGCAGTTCTTC | CASSSSGRDRGWNEQFF
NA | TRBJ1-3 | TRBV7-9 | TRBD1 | TGTGCCAGCAGCGAACAGGGGTTCGGAAACACCATATATTTT | CASSEQGFGNTIYF
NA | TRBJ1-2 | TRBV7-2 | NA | TGTGCCAGCAGCTCAGACAGGTTGGGCTACACCTTC | CASSSDRLGYTF
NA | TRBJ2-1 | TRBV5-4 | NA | TGTGCCAGCAGTACCGCGACAGGCCGCTCCTACAATGAGCAGTTCTTC | CASSTATGRSYNEQFF
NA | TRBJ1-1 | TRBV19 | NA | TGTGCCAGTAGTATTCGGGGGTTCGGGGCTGAAGCTTTCTTT | CASSIRGFGAEAFF
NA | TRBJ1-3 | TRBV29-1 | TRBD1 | TGCAGCGCACTCCGGGACAGCTCTGGAAACACCATATATTTT | CSALRDSSGNTIYF
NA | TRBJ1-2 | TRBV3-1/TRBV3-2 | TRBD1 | TGTGCCAGCACCAACATACAGGGGAAATTAAACTATGGCTACACCTTC | CASTNIQGKLNYGYTF
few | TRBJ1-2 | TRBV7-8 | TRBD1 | TGTGCCAGCAGCGGCAGGACAGGGGTTGGTTATGGCTACACCTTC | CASSGRTGVGYGYTF
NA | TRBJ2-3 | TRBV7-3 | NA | TGTGCCAGCAGCCAAGGGGGAGATACGCAGTATTTT | CASSQGGDTQYF
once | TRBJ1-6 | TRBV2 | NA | TGTGCCAGCAAATTACAGGGTGTAAATTCACCCCTCCACTTT | CASKLQGVNSPLHF
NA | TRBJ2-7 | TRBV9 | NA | TGTGCCAGCAGCGTAGATTGGGAGGCCTCCTACGAGCAGTACTTC | CASSVDWEASYEQYF
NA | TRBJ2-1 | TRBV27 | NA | TGTGCCAGCAGTTTACCCCAAGGGGGTAGGCGTCACAATGAGCAGTTCTTC | CASSLPQGGRRHNEQFF
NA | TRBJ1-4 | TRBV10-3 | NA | TGTGCCATCAGTGAGTCGGCGCGGGGTAATGAAAAACTGTTTTTT | CAISESARGNEKLFF
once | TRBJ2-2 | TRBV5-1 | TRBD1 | TGCGCCAGCAGCTTCCAGACAGGGAATGCCGGGGAGCTGTTTTTT | CASSFQTGNAGELFF
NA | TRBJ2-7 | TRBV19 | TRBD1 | TGTGCCAGTAGTATAGGGACAGGGCCCTACGAGCAGTACTTC | CASSIGTGPYEQYF
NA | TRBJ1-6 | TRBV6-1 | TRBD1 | TGTGCCAGCAGTGCCTCCCGGGACAGATCGAATTCACCCCTCCACTTT | CASSASRDRSNSPLHF
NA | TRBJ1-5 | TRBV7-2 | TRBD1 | TGTGCCAGCAGCTCCGGACAGGGCCCGTGGCCCCAGCATTTT | CASSSGQGPWPQHF
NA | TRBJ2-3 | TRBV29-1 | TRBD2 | TGCAGCACAACCCAGACTAGCGGATACACAGATACGCAGTATTTT | CSTTQTSGYTDTQYF
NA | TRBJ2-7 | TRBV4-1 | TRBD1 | TGCGCCAGCAGCCGGGGGACAGCGACCTACGAGCAGTACTTC | CASSRGTATYEQYF
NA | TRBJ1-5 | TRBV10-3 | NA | TGTGCCATCAGTGACAGGGAACGCCAGCCCCAGCATTTT | CAISDRERQPQHF
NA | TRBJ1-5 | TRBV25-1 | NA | TGTGCCAGCAGTTTGTCTCTGAGCAATCAGCCCCAGCATTTT | CASSLSLSNQPQHF
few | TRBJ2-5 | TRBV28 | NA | TGTGCCAGCAGGGGGGGCAGGGGGTACCAAGAGACCCAGTACTTC | CASRGGRGYQETQYF
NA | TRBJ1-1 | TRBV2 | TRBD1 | TGTGCCACTTCAATTACCGGGACAGGGGTCCGGGCTTTCTTT | CATSITGTGVRAFF
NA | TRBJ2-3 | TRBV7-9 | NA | TGTGCCAGCAGCGCTGGGACATCCACTAGCACAGATACGCAGTATTTT | CASSAGTSTSTDTQYF